This T cell receptor (beta chain) derives from a study of spatial heterogeneity in lung cancer. Whole-study findings and limits: Resection blood, more than follow-up blood, showed ubiquitous expanded tumor TCRs.

With respect to this clonotype: Its antigen is not known.

Germline-derived CDR1 and CDR2 are LNHDA and SQIVND (reference sequence). V was cut by 3 bases and J by 5 bases, with 7 bases left in between. This CDR3 has 13 residues. The time point was: sample taken at primary tumor resection. From tumor, nontumor lung or frozen PBMC, whole RNA was taken unsorted for sequencing. TCRdb re-called the 5' RACE reads through MiXCR, storing one row per CDR3 protein. The sample has about 44,000 distinct CDR3 sequences; about an eighth are singletons. The chain carries TRBV19 and TRBJ1-4; no clear D gene. The sample in question was PBMCs, obtained at surgery. This clonotype was obtained from a male donor with early-stage non-small cell lung cancer. The CDR3 here is CASSINGNEKLFF. CDR3 bases: TGTGCCAGTAGTATTAACGGGAATGAAAAACTGTTTTTT. Using reference TRBV19 and TRBJ1-4 for the parts outside the CDR3, the full variable domain is DGGITQSPKYLFRKEGQNVTLSCEQNLNHDAMYWYRQDPGQGLRLIYYSQIVNDFQKGDIAEGYSVSREKKESFPLTVTSAQKNPTAFYLCASSINGNEKLFFGSGTQLSVL.